This TCR beta chain was sequenced for a study of T cells in Graves' hyperthyroidism and ophthalmopathy. This clonotype showed up many times. This CDR3 has 15 residues. Trimming pared 2 bases from V and 3 bases from J, leaving 14 bases between. Germline V lookup: CDR1 LGHDT, CDR2 YNNKEL (reference sequence). Across 18 months, stable Graves' hyperthyroidism was marked by no progression to ophthalmopathy. Pregnant or lactating patients were excluded, as were those with uncontrolled infection or other autoimmune disease. PBMCs were sourced from approximately 9 ml fresh peripheral blood. It was RNA transcripts that yielded the amplified TCR beta CDR3 regions. Carried out on the TCR CDR3, a first-round RT-PCR used the HTBI primer set. TCRdb processed the multiplex PCR reads anew with MiXCR; each CDR3 protein has one entry. Of some 300,000 distinct CDR3 sequences listed, roughly 15% were seen once; the top ten hold 7% to 9.5%.

This sequence was found in a woman between 40 and 50 years old with Graves' hyperthyroidism. Material for sequencing was blood. This chain uses TRBV3-1 with TRBJ2-7, with D maybe TRBD1 (6 bases). DNA of the CDR3: TGTGCCAGCAGCCAAAACCGACAGGTCCTCTACGAGCAGTACTTC. This codes for CASSQNRQVLYEQYF.